A single sample is the source of the 7 T cell receptor beta chains below, sequenced in a study of spatial heterogeneity in lung cancer. Documented time point: blood at routine non-recurrence follow-up after resection. Via MiXCR, TCRdb re-called the 5' RACE reads, giving one row per CDR3 protein. This listing includes approximately 30 distinct CDR3 sequences. The source was PBMCs, collected at follow-up. All receptors derive from a female donor with early-stage non-small cell lung cancer.

A remark on this clonotype: This beta chain is a stray read from a library made for alpha chains; its abundance is not meaningful. The genes are TRBV6-6 and TRBJ2-4, with 7 bases that match TRBD1. The CDR3 extends over 15 amino acids. J was trimmed by 3 bases and V by 2 bases; bases with no gene match: 4. CDR1 MNHNY and CDR2 SVGAGI come from the germline V gene (reference sequence). CDR3 in amino acids: CASSYEGAVKNIQYF. CDR3 sequence (DNA): TGTGCCAGCAGTTACGAGGGGGCGGTCAAAAACATTCAGTACTTC.

A remark on this clonotype: Found in a library prepared for alpha chains, this beta chain is an off-target read, and its abundance has little meaning. The V and J genes are TRBV29-1 and TRBJ2-7, with D hard to call. The V and J ends lost 3 bases and 3 bases respectively, with 9 bases between them. Germline assignment: CDR1 SQVTM and CDR2 ANQGSEA. There are 12 residues in the CDR3. Here the CDR3 reads CSVDDLNYEQYF. CDR3 DNA: TGCAGCGTTGACGACTTGAACTACGAGCAGTACTTC.

As for this clonotype: This beta chain turned up in a library designed for alpha chains; as an off-target read, its abundance says little. This chain connects TRBV7-6 to TRBJ2-1, with 10 bases identical to TRBD2. The J segment lost 5 bases and the V segment lost 0 bases, leaving 4 bases of the junction unmatched. The V gene's germline CDR1 is SGHVS and CDR2 FNYEAQ. This CDR3 is 16 amino acids long. The CDR3 DNA is TGTGCCAGCAGCTTAGCAAGGCTAGCGGGGGACAATGAGCAGTTCTTC. Translation gives CASSLARLAGDNEQFF.

This clonotype was seen only a few times. This beta chain is a stray sequence in a library constructed for alpha chains; its clone size is not meaningful. The chain couples TRBV28 to TRBJ2-6, with D hard to call. With 5 bases removed from V and 1 base from J, the gap between germline ends came to 6 bases. Germline CDR1 is MDHEN and CDR2 is SYDVKM. CDR3 length: 14 residues. CDR3 sequence (DNA): TGTGCCAGCAGTCAATTATCTGGGGCCAACGTCCTGACTTTC. It encodes CASSQLSGANVLTF. Supplemented by reference TRBV28 and TRBJ2-6, the full variable domain reads DVKVTQSSRYLVKRTGEKVFLECVQDMDHENMFWYRQDPGLGLRLIYFSYDVKMKEKGDIPEGYSVSREKKERFSLILESASTNQTSMYLCASSQLSGANVLTFGAGSRLTVL.

Comment on this clonotype: This beta chain is off target for a library built for alpha chains, so its abundance means little. The chain uses TRBV6-6 and TRBJ1-1; D gene ambiguous. With 2 bases removed from V and 5 bases from J, the gap between germline ends came to 15 bases. The CDR3 sequence is 15 residues long. Looked up from germline, CDR1 is MNHNY and CDR2 is SVGAGI (reference sequence). The CDR3, as DNA: TGTGCCAGCAGTTACGAGGCAGCAGTCACAACTGAAGCTTTCTTT. It encodes CASSYEAAVTTEAFF.

In this sample, this clonotype is hyperexpanded (1% or more). In a library made to pick up alpha chains, this beta chain is a stray read with a size that means little. CDR3 sequence: CASSYLGLAGGFGELFF. The CDR3 nucleotides read TGTGCCAGCAGTTACCTGGGACTAGCGGGAGGATTCGGGGAGCTGTTTTTT. The rearrangement joins TRBV6-2 or TRBV6-3 to TRBJ2-2; 15 bases agree with TRBD2. The V and J ends lost 2 bases and 7 bases, in that order; junction bases with no gene match: 5. The CDR3 totals 17 residues. CDR1 is MNHEY, CDR2 SVGEGT, per germline.

A remark on this clonotype: Little can be read into the size of this beta chain, an off-target read in a library designed for alpha chains. This rearrangement joins TRBV13 to TRBJ2-3; TRBD2 aligns across 11 bases. CDR1 PRHDT and CDR2 FYEKMQ come from the germline V gene (reference sequence). V lost 0 bases and J lost 5; bases outside the gene matches: 4. The CDR3 spans 16 residues. In nucleotides, the CDR3 is TGTGCCAGCAGCTTAGGACTAGCGGGAGTGCAAGATACGCAGTATTTT. Translated: CASSLGLAGVQDTQYF. The variable domain in full, completed from reference TRBV13 and TRBJ2-3, reads AAGVIQSPRHLIKEKRETATLKCYPIPRHDTVYWYQQGPGQDPQFLISFYEKMQSDKGSIPDRFSAQQFSDYHSELNMSSLELGDSALYFCASSLGLAGVQDTQYFGPGTRLTVL.